This T cell receptor beta chain comes out of a study of blood T cell repertoires in COVID-19. Study as a whole: Acute and convalescent COVID-19 specimens originated in the United States, Italy and Spain. PBMCs, B-cell-depleted T cells, or T cells were the source of the cDNA or gDNA that made up the material.

Across about two dozen US areas, participants ranged in age from roughly 18 to 89 years. Trimming at V came to 3 bases and at J to 0 bases, leaving 5 bases not matched to a gene. Germline lookup yields CDR1 SQVTM and CDR2 ANQGSEA. The CDR3 extends over 15 amino acids. Original processing notes: Amplification of reference gene primers was used by the study to estimate nucleated cell counts. The method was immunoSEQ multiplex PCR; TCRdb's version includes in-frame clones alone and lacks a portion of them. V and J calls plus clone size are reproduced from that table; the DNA served to infer D and trimming. Counted here are about 350,000 clones, 80% to 90% occurring once; the ten biggest clones make up 5.3%.

Sequences were obtained from PBMCs or T cells enriched from blood (not recorded which). J is TRBJ1-1 and V is TRBV29-1, with 9 bases lining up with TRBD1. This clonotype was sampled from a woman younger than 45 who had recovered from COVID-19. The CDR3 spells CSVDEDRGMNTEAFF. CDR3 nucleotides: TGCAGCGTTGACGAGGACAGGGGAATGAACACTGAAGCTTTCTTT.